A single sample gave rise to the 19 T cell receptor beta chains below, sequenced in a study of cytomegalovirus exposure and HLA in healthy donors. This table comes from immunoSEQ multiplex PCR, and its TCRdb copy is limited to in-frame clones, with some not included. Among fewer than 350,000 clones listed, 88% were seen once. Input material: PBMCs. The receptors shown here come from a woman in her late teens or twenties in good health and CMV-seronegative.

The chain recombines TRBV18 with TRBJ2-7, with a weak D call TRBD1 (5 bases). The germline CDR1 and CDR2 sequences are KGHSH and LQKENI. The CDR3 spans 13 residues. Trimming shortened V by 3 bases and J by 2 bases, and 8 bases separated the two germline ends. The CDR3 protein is CASSPDKAYEQYF. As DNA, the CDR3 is TGTGCCAGCTCACCGGACAAGGCCTACGAGCAGTACTTC.

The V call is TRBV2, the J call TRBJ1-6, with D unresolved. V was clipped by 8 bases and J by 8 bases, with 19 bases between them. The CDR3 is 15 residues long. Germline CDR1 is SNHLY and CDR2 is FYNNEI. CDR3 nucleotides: TGTGCCAGCTTACGTGGAACTCAGGTGCATTCACCCCTCCACTTT. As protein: CASLRGTQVHSPLHF.

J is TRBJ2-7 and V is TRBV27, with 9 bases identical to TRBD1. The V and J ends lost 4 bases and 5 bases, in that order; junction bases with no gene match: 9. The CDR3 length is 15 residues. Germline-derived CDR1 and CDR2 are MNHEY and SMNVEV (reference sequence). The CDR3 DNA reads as TGTGCCAGCAGTTATGGGGACAGGGCATTCGACGAGCAGTACTTC. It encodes CASSYGDRAFDEQYF.

The CDR3 DNA reads as TGTGCCAGCAGCGCTTCGGGACTGTCCTCCTACGAGCAGTACTTC. Translating gives CASSASGLSSYEQYF. V is TRBV9 and J is TRBJ2-7; TRBD2 is a possible D gene (6 bases). This CDR3 has 15 amino acids. Germline values: CDR1 SGDLS, CDR2 YYNGEE. The V and J ends lost 3 bases and 0 bases respectively, with 13 bases between them.

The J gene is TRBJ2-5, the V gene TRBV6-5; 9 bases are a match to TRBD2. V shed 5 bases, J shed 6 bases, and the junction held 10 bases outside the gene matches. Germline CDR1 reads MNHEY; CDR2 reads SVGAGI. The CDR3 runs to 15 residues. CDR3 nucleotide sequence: TGTGCCAGCAGTAAGACCGGGACTAGCACTCAGACCCAGTACTTC. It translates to CASSKTGTSTQTQYF.

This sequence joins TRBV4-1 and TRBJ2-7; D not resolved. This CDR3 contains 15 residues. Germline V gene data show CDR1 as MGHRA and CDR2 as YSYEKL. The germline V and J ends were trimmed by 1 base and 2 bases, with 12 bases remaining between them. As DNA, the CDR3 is TGCGCCAGCAGCCAAGGGGCCCTCACCACCTACGAGCAGTACTTC. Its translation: CASSQGALTTYEQYF.

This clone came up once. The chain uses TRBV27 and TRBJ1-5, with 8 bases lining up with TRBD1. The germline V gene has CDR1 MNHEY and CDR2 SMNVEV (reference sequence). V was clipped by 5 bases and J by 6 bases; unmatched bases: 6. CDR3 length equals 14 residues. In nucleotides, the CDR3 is TGTGCCAGCAGTCCCCGGACAGGGTTTCAGCCCCAGCATTTT. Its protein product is CASSPRTGFQPQHF.

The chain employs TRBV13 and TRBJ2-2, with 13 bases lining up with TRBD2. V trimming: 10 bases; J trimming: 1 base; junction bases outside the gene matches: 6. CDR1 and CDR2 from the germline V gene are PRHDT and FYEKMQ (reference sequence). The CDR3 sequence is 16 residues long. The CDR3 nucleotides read TGTGCCACTACGACTAGCGGGAGGAGGAACACCGGGGAGCTGTTTTTT. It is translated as CATTTSGRRNTGELFF.

CDR3 sequence (DNA): TGTGCCCGCGACGGATCCCGGGCCTACGAGCAGTACTTC. Translation: CARDGSRAYEQYF. The rearrangement links TRBV6-5 to TRBJ2-7; D is undetermined. The germline V gene has CDR1 MNHEY and CDR2 SVGAGI. This CDR3 spans 13 amino acids. V was cut by 11 bases and J by 2 bases, with 16 bases left in between.

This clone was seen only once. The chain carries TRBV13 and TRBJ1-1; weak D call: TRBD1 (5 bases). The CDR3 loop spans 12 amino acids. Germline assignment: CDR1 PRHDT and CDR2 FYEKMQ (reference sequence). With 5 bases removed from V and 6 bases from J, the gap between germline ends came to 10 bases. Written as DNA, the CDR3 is TGTGCCAGCAGCCCTGGGGGGTCTGAAGCTTTCTTT. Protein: CASSPGGSEAFF.

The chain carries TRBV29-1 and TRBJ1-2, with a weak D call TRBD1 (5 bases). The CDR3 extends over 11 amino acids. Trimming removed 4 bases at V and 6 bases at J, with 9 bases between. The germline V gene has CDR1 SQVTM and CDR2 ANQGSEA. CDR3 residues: CSVGTRDGYTF. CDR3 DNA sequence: TGCAGCGTTGGGACCAGGGATGGCTACACCTTC.

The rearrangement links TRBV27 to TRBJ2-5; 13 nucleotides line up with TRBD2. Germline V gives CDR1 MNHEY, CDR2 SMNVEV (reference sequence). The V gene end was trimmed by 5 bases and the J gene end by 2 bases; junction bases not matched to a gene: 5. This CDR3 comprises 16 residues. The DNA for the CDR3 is TGTGCCAGCAGTGGGCCGGGACTAGCGGGACAAGAGACCCAGTACTTC. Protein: CASSGPGLAGQETQYF.

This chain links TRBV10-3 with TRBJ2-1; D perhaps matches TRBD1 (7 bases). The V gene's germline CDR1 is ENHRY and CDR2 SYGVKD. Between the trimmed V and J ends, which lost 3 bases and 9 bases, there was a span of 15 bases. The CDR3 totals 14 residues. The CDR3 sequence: CAISDQGGVGEQFF. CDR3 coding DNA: TGTGCCATCAGTGATCAGGGGGGAGTTGGTGAGCAGTTCTTC.

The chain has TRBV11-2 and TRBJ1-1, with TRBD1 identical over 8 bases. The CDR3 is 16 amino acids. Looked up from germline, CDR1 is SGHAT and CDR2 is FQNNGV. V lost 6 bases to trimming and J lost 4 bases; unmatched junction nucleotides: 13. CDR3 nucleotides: TGTGCCAGCAGGGGATCAGGGGGCGCGCAGGCCACTGAAGCTTTCTTT. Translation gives CASRGSGGAQATEAFF.

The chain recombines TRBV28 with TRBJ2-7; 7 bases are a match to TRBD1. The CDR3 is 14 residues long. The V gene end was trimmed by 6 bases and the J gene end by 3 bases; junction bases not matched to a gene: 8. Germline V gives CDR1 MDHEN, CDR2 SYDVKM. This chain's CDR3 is CASRQGSSYYEQYF. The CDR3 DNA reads TGTGCCAGCAGACAGGGGTCGTCGTACTACGAGCAGTACTTC.

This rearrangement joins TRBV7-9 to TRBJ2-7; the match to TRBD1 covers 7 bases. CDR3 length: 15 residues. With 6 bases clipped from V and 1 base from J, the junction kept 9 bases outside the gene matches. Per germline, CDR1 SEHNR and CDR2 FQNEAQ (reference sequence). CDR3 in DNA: TGTGCCAGCAGTTATCAGGACAGGCCGTCCTACGAGCAGTACTTC. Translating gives CASSYQDRPSYEQYF.

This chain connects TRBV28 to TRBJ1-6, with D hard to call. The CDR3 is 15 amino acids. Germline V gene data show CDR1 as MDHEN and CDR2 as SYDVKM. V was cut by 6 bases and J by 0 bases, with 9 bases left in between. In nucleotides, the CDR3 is TGTGCCAGCAGCCCGGGAAGCTCCTATAATTCACCCCTCCACTTT. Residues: CASSPGSSYNSPLHF. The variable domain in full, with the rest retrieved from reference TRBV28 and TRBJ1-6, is DVKVTQSSRYLVKRTGEKVFLECVQDMDHENMFWYRQDPGLGLRLIYFSYDVKMKEKGDIPEGYSVSREKKERFSLILESASTNQTSMYLCASSPGSSYNSPLHFGNGTRLTVT.

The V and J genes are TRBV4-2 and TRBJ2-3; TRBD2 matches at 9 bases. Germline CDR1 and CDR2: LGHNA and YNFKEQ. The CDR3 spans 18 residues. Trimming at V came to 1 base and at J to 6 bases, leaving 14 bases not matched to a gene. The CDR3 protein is CASSQAVQAGGPSDTQYF. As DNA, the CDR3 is TGTGCCAGCAGCCAAGCCGTACAGGCGGGAGGGCCCTCGGATACGCAGTATTTT.

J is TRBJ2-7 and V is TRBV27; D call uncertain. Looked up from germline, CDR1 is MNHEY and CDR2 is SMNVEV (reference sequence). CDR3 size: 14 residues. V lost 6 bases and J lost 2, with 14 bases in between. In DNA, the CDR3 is TGTGCCAGCAGCGTCGTCCCAACAGCCTACGAGCAGTACTTC. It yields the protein CASSVVPTAYEQYF.